This TCR beta chain was found in a study of blood T cell repertoires in COVID-19. This table comes from immunoSEQ multiplex PCR, and its TCRdb copy is limited to in-frame clones, with some not included. The sample contains around 100,000 clones, 87% of which appear only once. CDR3 length: 17 residues. Trimming took 0 bases from V and 2 from J; bases not matched to a gene: 7. The germline V gene has CDR1 SGHRS and CDR2 YFSETQ. This chain joins TRBV5-1 and TRBJ2-3; 9 bases fit TRBD1. The receptor comes from a woman under 40 with acute or convalescent COVID-19. The sample taken for sequencing was peripheral blood. The CDR3 sequence: CASSLGGQGGATDTQYF. Here the CDR3 DNA reads TGCGCCAGCAGCTTGGGGGGACAGGGCGGAGCCACAGATACGCAGTATTTT. The entire variable domain, with the rest obtained from reference TRBV5-1 and TRBJ2-3, is as follows: KAGVTQTPRYLIKTRGQQVTLSCSPISGHRSVSWYQQTPGQGLQFLFEYFSETQRNKGNFPGRFSGRQFSNSRSEMNVSTLELGDSALYLCASSLGGQGGATDTQYFGPGTRLTVL.